A single T cell receptor beta chain is shown here with its context. This record comes from a study of blood T cell repertoires in COVID-19. In Cohort 3, a recovered donor had either two negative PCRs, clearance, or symptom resolution. Repertoires were generated with immunoSEQ multiplex PCR, while TCRdb's copy carries only in-frame clones and drops some. In the table there are a few hundred thousand clones, around 89% of which are singletons. The receptor comes from a man younger than 35 who had recovered from COVID-19. The sample consisted of PBMCs or T cells enriched from blood (not recorded which).

The CDR3 here is CATSRRGRFGNEQFF. CDR3 DNA: TGTGCCACCAGCAGACGGGGGAGATTTGGTAATGAGCAGTTCTTC. The chain is built from TRBV15 and TRBJ2-1; TRBD2 might be the D (6 bases). Germline-derived CDR1 and CDR2 are LNHNV and YYDKDF (reference sequence). The V end was cut by 2 bases, the J end by 7 bases, with 15 bases between. CDR3 length equals 15 residues.